Shown below are 31 T cell receptor beta chains from a single sample sequenced in a study of blood T cell repertoires in COVID-19. The data were produced by immunoSEQ multiplex PCR, yet TCRdb's version contains in-frame clones alone and is incomplete. The sample holds roughly 700,000 clones; over 80% are singletons and the top ten take roughly 0.25%. Source material: peripheral blood. All receptors derive from a young woman with acute or convalescent COVID-19.

V usage is TRBV6-4 and J usage is TRBJ2-1, with TRBD2 identical over 7 bases. V was clipped by 2 bases and J by 6 bases; unmatched bases: 7. From germline, CDR1 is MRHNA and CDR2 SNTAGT. This CDR3 has 15 amino acids. In DNA form, the CDR3 reads TGTGCCAGCAGTGACGGGGAGGGTTCTTTCAATGAGCAGTTCTTC. Amino acid sequence: CASSDGEGSFNEQFF.

The DNA for the CDR3 is TGTGCCTGGAGGCGGGGGGATAATTCACCCCTCCACTTT. It is translated as CAWRRGDNSPLHF. This sequence joins TRBV30 and TRBJ1-6; maybe TRBD1 (5 bases). The CDR3 is 13 residues long. CDR1 and CDR2 from the germline V gene are GTSNPN and SVGIG (reference sequence). V gave up 3 bases and J gave up 5 bases, with 8 bases separating them.

This chain links TRBV19 with TRBJ1-2; D not certain. Trimming shortened V by 4 bases and J by 4 bases, and 7 bases separated the two germline ends. This CDR3 spans 12 amino acids. CDR1 is LNHDA, CDR2 SQIVND, per germline (reference sequence). This CDR3 is CASSSGVYGYTF. The CDR3 nucleotides are TGTGCCAGTAGTAGCGGGGTCTATGGCTACACCTTC.

The chain combines TRBV7-9 with TRBJ1-1, with TRBD1 as a possible D gene (5 bases). Deletions cut 0 bases from V and 0 bases from J, with 11 bases between. This CDR3 is 16 amino acids long. Germline loops: CDR1 SEHNR, CDR2 FQNEAQ (reference sequence). CDR3 in DNA: TGTGCCAGCAGCTTAGCCGTAGGGGCCTTGAACACTGAAGCTTTCTTT. Protein sequence: CASSLAVGALNTEAFF.

The chain joins TRBV6-2 or TRBV6-3 to TRBJ1-2; D is ambiguous. Trimming left V 0 bases short and J 4 bases short, with 9 bases between. This CDR3 comprises 14 residues. CDR1 and CDR2 (germline): MNHEY, SVGEGT. CDR3 protein: CASSYSGVVYGYTF. The DNA for the CDR3 is TGTGCCAGCAGTTACTCGGGCGTAGTCTATGGCTACACCTTC.

This chain links TRBV2 with TRBJ1-6; TRBD1 aligns across 7 bases. Trimming took 6 bases from V and 7 from J; bases not matched to a gene: 21. The CDR3 sequence is 19 residues long. Germline V gene lookup returns CDR1 SNHLY and CDR2 FYNNEI. In DNA form, the CDR3 reads TGTGCCAGCAGACCCTTAAAGACAGGGAAGGAGGATTGGAATTCACCCCTCCACTTT. Translating it yields CASRPLKTGKEDWNSPLHF.

The chain couples TRBV5-8 to TRBJ1-5; 8 nucleotides match TRBD1. This CDR3 comprises 15 residues. The J segment lost 4 bases and the V segment lost 4 bases, leaving 7 bases of the junction unmatched. Germline V gene sequence: CDR1 SGHTS, CDR2 YDEGEE. The CDR3 here is CASSTGWTGNQPQHF. The CDR3 nucleotides read TGTGCCAGCAGCACCGGGTGGACAGGGAATCAGCCCCAGCATTTT. Based on the CDR3 plus reference TRBV5-8 and TRBJ1-5, the full variable domain is EAGVTQSPTHLIKTRGQQATLRCSPISGHTSVYWYQQALGLGLQFLLWYDEGEERNRGNFPPRFSGRQFPNYSSELNVNALELEDSALYLCASSTGWTGNQPQHFGDGTRLSIL.

In DNA form, the CDR3 reads TGTGCCAGCACCTACGACAGGGGGGCCTTCTATGGCTACACCTTC. Translated, it gives CASTYDRGAFYGYTF. The chain recombines TRBV6-5 with TRBJ1-2; 9 bases fit TRBD1. Germline V gene sequence: CDR1 MNHEY, CDR2 SVGAGI. V lost 7 bases, J lost 4 bases, and 10 bases stayed unmatched. There are 15 residues in the CDR3.

The chain is built from TRBV4-1 and TRBJ1-1; 7 bases match TRBD1. The CDR3 extends over 17 amino acids. The J segment lost 4 bases and the V segment lost 4 bases, leaving 15 bases of the junction unmatched. Germline CDR1 is MGHRA and CDR2 is YSYEKL. This chain's CDR3 is CASSPSYPPQGGTEAFF. The CDR3 region has the DNA TGCGCCAGCAGCCCCAGTTACCCCCCGCAGGGGGGCACTGAAGCTTTCTTT.

V is TRBV12-5 and J is TRBJ1-1; TRBD1 aligns across 11 bases. Germline CDR1 and CDR2: LGHNT and FRNRAP. The CDR3 totals 16 residues. V trimming: 6 bases; J trimming: 1 base; junction bases outside the gene matches: 7. The CDR3 loop is CASGPDRGRGNTEAFF. CDR3 sequence (DNA): TGTGCTAGTGGCCCGGACAGGGGGCGCGGGAACACTGAAGCTTTCTTT.

J is TRBJ2-1 and V is TRBV6-5; 14 bases line up with TRBD2. The germline V gene has CDR1 MNHEY and CDR2 SVGAGI. The CDR3 loop spans 13 amino acids. V lost 5 bases and J lost 15; bases outside the gene matches: 6. The CDR3, as DNA: TGTGCCAGCAGTACGGGACTAGCGGGGGAGGGGTTCTTC. Translated: CASSTGLAGEGFF.

This chain connects TRBV30 to TRBJ1-2, with 7 bases aligning to TRBD1. Per germline, CDR1 GTSNPN and CDR2 SVGIG (reference sequence). The CDR3 consists of 13 residues. The V gene end was trimmed by 5 bases and the J gene end by 4 bases; junction bases not matched to a gene: 7. For the CDR3, the DNA is TGTGCCTGGTACAGGGGAAGGTTCTATGGCTACACCTTC. Translation: CAWYRGRFYGYTF. The entire variable domain, with the rest obtained from reference TRBV30 and TRBJ1-2, is as follows: SQTIHQWPATLVQPVGSPLSLECTVEGTSNPNLYWYRQAAGRGLQLLFYSVGIGQISSEVPQNLSASRPQDRQFILSSKKLLLSDSGFYLCAWYRGRFYGYTFGSGTRLTVV.

The rearrangement uses TRBV5-5 and TRBJ1-2; D gene uncertain. Trimming took off 1 base at V and 5 bases at J, with 15 bases between the two ends. Germline V gene data show CDR1 as SGHKS and CDR2 as YYEKEE (reference sequence). The CDR3 loop spans 15 amino acids. CDR3 region: CASSLTLSLGYGYTF. CDR3 bases: TGTGCCAGCAGCTTGACCCTTAGTCTTGGTTATGGCTACACCTTC.

The rearrangement uses TRBV9 and TRBJ1-1; 9 bases align to TRBD1. Trimming at V came to 1 base and at J to 1 base, leaving 2 bases not matched to a gene. This CDR3 is built from 15 residues. Germline CDR1 SGDLS, CDR2 YYNGEE. The CDR3 protein is CASSVTGQGNTEAFF. CDR3 DNA: TGTGCCAGCAGCGTAACGGGACAGGGGAACACTGAAGCTTTCTTT.

This chain joins TRBV29-1 and TRBJ2-7; D is perhaps TRBD1 (6 bases). The CDR3 has 12 residues. Trimming cost V 4 bases and J 2 bases, with 9 bases left between them. Per germline, CDR1 SQVTM and CDR2 ANQGSEA. The CDR3 loop reads CSVAEGAYEQYF. CDR3 nucleotides: TGCAGCGTTGCCGAGGGGGCCTACGAGCAGTACTTC.

This chain links TRBV19 with TRBJ1-1; D is unresolved. V lost 2 bases to trimming and J lost 0 bases, with 7 bases between them. The CDR3 runs 14 residues. The germline V gene has CDR1 LNHDA and CDR2 SQIVND (reference sequence). The CDR3 coding sequence is TGTGCCAGTAGTATATTTGACATGAACACTGAAGCTTTCTTT. The encoded protein is CASSIFDMNTEAFF.

This chain uses TRBV7-8 with TRBJ1-1, with D tentatively TRBD1 (5 bases). This CDR3 comprises 12 residues. Trimming removed 10 bases at V and 1 base at J, with 10 bases between. The germline V gene encodes CDR1 SGHVS and CDR2 FQNEAQ. DNA for the CDR3: TGTGCCATCTTGGGGCCGAACACTGAAGCTTTCTTT. It specifies CAILGPNTEAFF.

This chain uses TRBV2 with TRBJ1-4; no clear D gene. Trimming left V 6 bases short and J 3 bases short, with 11 bases between. The CDR3 is made up of 14 amino acids. The V gene's germline CDR1 is SNHLY and CDR2 FYNNEI. In nucleotides, the CDR3 is TGTGCCAGCAGGGAGGCGAGGTCTAATGAAAAACTGTTTTTT. Translating gives CASREARSNEKLFF. The full variable domain, with the rest looked up from reference TRBV2 and TRBJ1-4, is EPEVTQTPSHQVTQMGQEVILRCVPISNHLYFYWYRQILGQKVEFLVSFYNNEISEKSEIFDDQFSVERPDGSNFTLKIRSTKLEDSAMYFCASREARSNEKLFFGSGTQLSVL.

The chain employs TRBV21-1 and TRBJ1-5; TRBD1 is taken as the D call from the table, unchecked against the DNA. TRBV21-1 is annotated as a pseudogene. The CDR3 spans 14 residues. The CDR3 here is CASSMAVHNQPQHF. The CDR3 DNA follows: TGTGCCAGCAGCATGGCAGTCCACAATCAGCCCCAGCATTTT.

This sequence joins TRBV19 and TRBJ1-2; the D gene is possibly TRBD1 (5 bases). The CDR3 totals 14 residues. Between the trimmed V and J ends, which lost 3 bases and 8 bases, there was a span of 16 bases. Looked up from germline, CDR1 is LNHDA and CDR2 is SQIVND (reference sequence). CDR3 bases: TGTGCCAGTAGTATTCTCGGCCAGGGCAGAGGCTACACCTTC. This encodes CASSILGQGRGYTF. The full variable domain, completed using reference TRBV19 and TRBJ1-2, is DGGITQSPKYLFRKEGQNVTLSCEQNLNHDAMYWYRQDPGQGLRLIYYSQIVNDFQKGDIAEGYSVSREKKESFPLTVTSAQKNPTAFYLCASSILGQGRGYTFGSGTRLTVV.

The genes are TRBV25-1 and TRBJ1-1, with 12 bases fitting TRBD1. V was clipped by 6 bases and J by 5 bases; unmatched bases: 7. CDR1 and CDR2 (germline): MGHDK, SYGVNS. CDR3 length: 15 amino acids. The CDR3 DNA follows: TGTGCCAGCAGCCCCCTGGGACAGGGGGCTACTGAAGCTTTCTTT. It specifies CASSPLGQGATEAFF.

V is TRBV5-1 and J is TRBJ1-2, with TRBD1 matching over 7 bases. CDR3 size: 13 residues. J was trimmed by 8 bases and V by 3 bases; bases with no gene match: 7. Germline CDR1 is SGHRS and CDR2 is YFSETQ. CDR3 loop: CASSYEGARGYTF. As DNA, the CDR3 is TGCGCCAGCAGCTACGAGGGGGCGCGGGGCTACACCTTC.

The CDR3 nucleotides are TGTGCCAGCAGTGGGACCGGGACAGTCTCTTCCGAGCAGTACTTC. Encoded protein: CASSGTGTVSSEQYF. The genes are TRBV2 and TRBJ2-7, with 7 bases fitting TRBD1. Germline CDR1 is SNHLY and CDR2 is FYNNEI. J gave up 6 bases and V 4 bases, and 12 bases lay outside the gene matches. This CDR3 comprises 15 residues.

In this sample, this clone turned up a few times. The chain is built from TRBV6-2 or TRBV6-3 and TRBJ2-7; no firm D call. The CDR3 is 13 amino acids. V shed 4 bases and J shed 3 bases, with 10 bases lying between them. Germline CDR1 and CDR2: MNHEY and SVGEGT. The CDR3 here is CASSLRRSYEQYF. CDR3 sequence (DNA): TGTGCCAGCAGTTTAAGACGGAGCTACGAGCAGTACTTC.

The genes are TRBV29-1 and TRBJ1-1; tentative D call: TRBD1 (6 bases). The CDR3 sequence is 14 residues long. In germline, CDR1 is SQVTM, CDR2 ANQGSEA. The germline V and J ends were trimmed by 4 bases and 3 bases, with 15 bases remaining between them. CDR3 protein: CSVGGGALYTEAFF. The CDR3 DNA follows: TGCAGCGTTGGCGGGGGGGCACTATACACTGAAGCTTTCTTT.

The count of this clone is one. The J gene is TRBJ2-3, the V gene TRBV6-5; possibly TRBD1 for D (5 bases). V was clipped by 6 bases and J by 0 bases, with 10 bases between them. The CDR3 totals 14 residues. Germline V CDR1 and CDR2: MNHEY, SVGAGI. The CDR3 nucleotides read TGTGCCAGCAGGAAGACAGTTAGCACAGATACGCAGTATTTT. Its protein product is CASRKTVSTDTQYF.

This chain connects TRBV4-1 to TRBJ2-7; 9 bases line up with TRBD1. The ends lost 2 bases at V and 4 bases at J; junction bases unmatched: 12. The germline V gene has CDR1 MGHRA and CDR2 YSYEKL. The CDR3 length is 17 residues. The chain's CDR3 is CASSQFDGGTGWYEQYF. The CDR3 DNA is TGCGCCAGCAGCCAATTTGATGGAGGGACAGGGTGGTACGAGCAGTACTTC.

The J gene is TRBJ1-5, the V gene TRBV11-2, with 7 bases matching TRBD1. CDR3 length equals 13 residues. From germline, CDR1 is SGHAT and CDR2 FQNNGV. Trimming cost V 4 bases and J 4 bases; bases outside gene matches: 1. The CDR3 reads CASSYRGNQPQHF. Written as DNA, the CDR3 is TGTGCCAGCAGCTACAGGGGAAATCAGCCCCAGCATTTT.

This clone was detected only once. The chain uses TRBV3-1 (or the pseudogene TRBV3-2) and TRBJ2-2, with 13 positions matching TRBD2. Trimming removed 7 bases from V and 7 bases from J; junction bases left unmatched: 6. CDR3 length: 15 residues. Germline V gives CDR1 LGHDT, CDR2 YNNKEL (reference sequence). The CDR3 loop is CASTLTSGGIGELFF. CDR3 nucleotide sequence: TGTGCCAGCACCCTGACTAGCGGGGGGATCGGGGAGCTGTTTTTT.

The chain employs TRBV27 and TRBJ1-2; the D gene is possibly TRBD1 (6 bases). Per germline, CDR1 MNHEY and CDR2 SMNVEV (reference sequence). CDR3 size: 17 residues. Trimming left V 5 bases short and J 5 bases short, with 24 bases between. The DNA for the CDR3 is TGTGCCAGCAGTACCGTAGGGGCGGCAGGGGCCGGTTATGGCTACACCTTC. Protein: CASSTVGAAGAGYGYTF.

The CDR3 loop reads CASSMPAGNEQFF. The CDR3 region has the DNA TGTGCCAGCAGCATGCCCGCGGGTAATGAGCAGTTCTTC. The chain uses TRBV7-9 and TRBJ2-1, with a weak D call TRBD2 (5 bases). CDR3 size: 13 residues. The germline V gene has CDR1 SEHNR and CDR2 FQNEAQ (reference sequence). V gave up 5 bases and J gave up 7 bases, with 12 bases separating them.